This TCR beta chain was identified during a study of blood T cell repertoires in COVID-19. On the study more broadly: The study drew acute and convalescent COVID-19 samples from the United States, Italy and Spain. PBMCs, B-cell-depleted T cells, or T cells provided the cDNA or gDNA that made up the material.

The protocol was immunoSEQ multiplex PCR, while the TCRdb copy is restricted to in-frame clones and leaves out a portion. The sample contains about 190,000 clones, under 80% of which appear only once. Input material: peripheral blood. The sequence was collected from a man aged 45-60 years who had recovered from COVID-19.

This chain's CDR3 is CASSNRDRDYGYTF. The CDR3 DNA is TGTGCCAGTAGTAACCGGGACAGGGACTATGGCTACACCTTC. V usage is TRBV19 and J usage is TRBJ1-2, with TRBD1 matching 9 bases. The V segment lost 4 bases and the J segment 3 bases; nucleotides outside the gene matches: 3. The CDR3 covers 14 residues. Germline V lookup: CDR1 LNHDA, CDR2 SQIVND (reference sequence). The variable domain in full, completed from reference TRBV19 and TRBJ1-2, reads DGGITQSPKYLFRKEGQNVTLSCEQNLNHDAMYWYRQDPGQGLRLIYYSQIVNDFQKGDIAEGYSVSREKKESFPLTVTSAQKNPTAFYLCASSNRDRDYGYTFGSGTRLTVV.